This TCR beta chain derives from a study of blood T cell repertoires in COVID-19. Study processing details: By means of reference gene primer amplification, nucleated cell counts were estimated. Method: immunoSEQ multiplex PCR; TCRdb's copy keeps in-frame clones and lacks some. V, J and clone size reflect that table, while D and trimming were determined from the DNA. The sample contains about 130,000 clones, roughly four fifths of which appear only once. Unmatched junction bases numbered 7, after V lost 4 bases and J lost 8 bases. The CDR3 is 16 amino acids. Germline V gene lookup returns CDR1 SNHLY and CDR2 FYNNEI.

The material sequenced was PBMCs or T cells enriched from blood (not recorded which). This TCR was recovered from a man in his fifties who had recovered from COVID-19. V usage is TRBV2 and J usage is TRBJ1-6; 11 nucleotides line up with TRBD1. CDR3 residues: CASSVYPGQGDSPLHF. The CDR3 bases are TGTGCCAGCAGTGTCTACCCGGGACAGGGGGATTCACCCCTCCACTTT.